Listed below are T cell receptor beta chains from one sample, sequenced in a study of cytomegalovirus exposure and HLA in healthy donors. Libraries were prepared by immunoSEQ multiplex PCR; TCRdb keeps only in-frame clonotypes and omits some of them. The sample lists approximately 220,000 clones, over 60% occurring once. The sequencing sample was made of PBMCs. Receptors originate from a young man in good health and CMV-seronegative. The CDR3 runs from the conserved cysteine through the conserved F or W. The D gene is left open where the match is weak. Where a row states a size, it is once, few, many or the class of an expanded clone; other rows omit it.

>TRBJ1-2|once|TRBD1|TRBV30
CAWSVQGPRGYTF
TGTGCCTGGAGTGTACAGGGGCCTCGGGGCTACACCTTC
>TRBJ1-3|-|-|TRBV7-9
CSSSPGLTSGNTIYF
TGTTCCAGCAGCCCAGGACTGACCTCTGGAAACACCATATATTTT
>TRBJ2-7|-|TRBD2|TRBV4-1
CASSQGGGLALYEQYF
TGCGCCAGCAGCCAAGGTGGGGGACTAGCGCTATACGAGCAGTACTTC
>TRBJ2-3|-|-|TRBV9
CASSMTGTYGTDTQYF
TGTGCCAGCAGCATGACCGGGACTTACGGCACAGATACGCAGTATTTT
>TRBJ2-1|once|-|TRBV6-1
CASSFSNEQFF
TGTGCCAGCAGCTTCAGTAATGAGCAGTTCTTC
>TRBJ1-3|-|TRBD1|TRBV5-1
CASSLGDRVEGNTIYF
TGCGCCAGCAGCCTGGGGGACAGGGTCGAGGGAAACACCATATATTTT
>TRBJ1-1|-|TRBD1|TRBV6-5
CASSSTGAWYTEAFF
TGTGCCAGCAGTTCAACAGGGGCTTGGTACACTGAAGCTTTCTTT
>TRBJ2-7|-|-|TRBV7-8
CASLRGGATYEQYF
TGTGCCAGCCTGCGTGGCGGGGCGACCTACGAGCAGTACTTC
>TRBJ2-2|-|TRBD1|TRBV7-3
CASSLNPATGVGELFF
TGTGCCAGCAGCTTAAACCCGGCGACAGGGGTCGGGGAGCTGTTTTTT
>TRBJ2-1|few|-|TRBV11-3
CASSPAGRSSYNEQFF
TGTGCCAGCAGCCCAGCGGGCAGGAGCTCCTACAATGAGCAGTTCTTC
>TRBJ1-5|-|TRBD1|TRBV7-9
CASSSQGANQPQHF
TGTGCCAGCAGCTCACAGGGGGCGAATCAGCCCCAGCATTTT
>TRBJ2-7|-|-|TRBV7-9
CSSSSPWLGAYF
TGTTCCAGCAGCTCCCCATGGTTGGGGGCTTACTTC
>TRBJ1-2|-|-|TRBV30
CAWTANYGYTF
TGTGCCTGGACAGCTAACTATGGCTACACCTTC
>TRBJ2-3|-|-|TRBV19
CASSLFTWTGRVQEDTDTQYF
TGTGCCAGTAGTCTCTTCACCTGGACAGGGAGGGTTCAGGAGGACACAGATACGCAGTATTTT
>TRBJ2-4|-|-|TRBV4-1
CASSQVVQGSIQYF
TGCGCCAGCAGCCAAGTAGTCCAGGGGAGCATTCAGTACTTC
>TRBJ1-4|once|-|TRBV10-1
CAHRAGTKTDEKLFF
TGCGCCCACAGGGCAGGGACAAAGACGGATGAAAAACTGTTTTTT
>TRBJ1-2|few|-|TRBV7-2
CASSLGPNPSYGYTF
TGTGCCAGCAGCTTAGGGCCGAACCCTAGCTATGGCTACACCTTC
>TRBJ1-1|-|-|TRBV28
CASSLWAGAVNTEAFF
TGTGCCAGCAGTTTATGGGCAGGGGCGGTGAACACTGAAGCTTTCTTT
>TRBJ2-7|-|-|TRBV28
CASSLHGQRGYEQYF
TGTGCCAGCAGTTTACATGGACAGCGGGGCTACGAGCAGTACTTC
>TRBJ2-5|-|TRBD1|TRBV11-1
CASTQGAGETQYF
TGTGCCAGCACACAGGGGGCAGGAGAGACCCAGTACTTC
>TRBJ1-5|-|-|TRBV28
CASSLPRQAFNQPQHF
TGTGCCAGCAGTTTACCTCGACAGGCCTTCAATCAGCCCCAGCATTTT
>TRBJ2-1|-|-|TRBV5-5
CASSFARNEQFF
TGTGCCAGCAGCTTTGCACGGAATGAGCAGTTCTTC
>TRBJ1-2|few|-|TRBV7-8
CASSPWDKNSFYGYTF
TGTGCCAGCAGCCCATGGGACAAGAATTCTTTCTATGGCTACACCTTC
>TRBJ2-1|-|-|TRBV7-6
CASSSNLGSDEQFF
TGTGCCAGCAGCTCCAACCTAGGTTCGGATGAGCAGTTCTTC
>TRBJ2-7|-|-|TRBV28
CASSFFSLTREGSYEQYF
TGTGCCAGCAGTTTTTTTAGCCTTACCCGGGAAGGGTCCTACGAGCAGTACTTC
>TRBJ1-5|few|-|TRBV2
CASSRQDPNQPQHF
TGTGCCAGCAGTCGACAGGACCCTAATCAGCCCCAGCATTTT
>TRBJ2-7|-|TRBD2|TRBV10-3
CAISENWGTSSAYEQYF
TGTGCCATCAGTGAGAACTGGGGGACTAGCTCAGCCTACGAGCAGTACTTC
>TRBJ1-4|-|TRBD1|TRBV5-4
CASSLLQGANEKLFF
TGTGCCAGCAGCTTGCTACAGGGGGCTAATGAAAAACTGTTTTTT
>TRBJ2-3|-|TRBD2|TRBV19
CASSPAGGPGDTQYF
TGTGCCAGTAGCCCAGCGGGAGGGCCGGGGGATACGCAGTATTTT
>TRBJ2-1|few|TRBD1|TRBV28
CASRTLGQGVNEGFF
TGTGCCAGCAGGACTCTCGGGCAGGGGGTCAATGAGGGGTTCTTC